These 27 T cell receptor beta chains were all obtained from the same sample, sequenced in a study of Ad26.COV2.S vaccination and SARS-CoV-2 variants. Treatment in this sample: approximately 18 received Ad26.COV2.S at low or high dose, single or two shots; 5 received placebo; per-sample allocation not given. The samples were gathered on day 63 after the first injection of vaccine or placebo. Using immunoSEQ multiplex PCR, the repertoire was profiled, and TCRdb retains in-frame clones only, with some absent. The table records around 300,000 clones, roughly 90% of them present only once. Material: peripheral blood, obtained in a trial of Ad26.COV2.S vaccine versus placebo. The receptors come from a person between 18 and 59 years old who received the Ad26.COV2.S COVID-19 vaccine or a placebo.

The gene calls are TRBV28 and TRBJ1-2; D unclear. The CDR3 has 13 residues. Germline-derived CDR1 and CDR2 are MDHEN and SYDVKM. V lost 6 bases to trimming and J lost 4 bases, with 12 bases between them. The CDR3 protein is CASSSTGSYGYTF. The CDR3 nucleotides read TGTGCCAGCAGCTCAACGGGGTCCTATGGCTACACCTTC.

This chain uses TRBV28 with TRBJ2-7; the match to TRBD2 covers 8 bases. CDR3 size: 14 residues. After removal of 5 bases from V and 5 bases from J, the junction contained 8 bases not matched to a gene. Germline assignment: CDR1 MDHEN and CDR2 SYDVKM. The CDR3, as DNA: TGTGCCAGCAGTGCCAGCGGGAGTACCAACGAGCAGTACTTC. It is translated as CASSASGSTNEQYF.

This clone was picked up one time. This CDR3 is CASGLSLAGGLAGELFF. Here the CDR3 DNA reads TGTGCTAGTGGTTTGTCCCTAGCGGGAGGTTTGGCCGGGGAGCTGTTTTTT. The rearrangement joins TRBV12-5 to TRBJ2-2; 11 nucleotides align to TRBD2. The CDR3 is made up of 17 amino acids. The germline gives CDR1 LGHNT, CDR2 FRNRAP. The V segment lost 2 bases and the J segment 6 bases; nucleotides outside the gene matches: 8.

V and J are TRBV6-6 and TRBJ2-1, with 8 bases matching TRBD2. V shed 0 bases and J 5 bases; nucleotides not matched to a gene: 6. This CDR3 region has 16 residues. Germline V gene data show CDR1 as MNHNY and CDR2 as SVGAGI (reference sequence). The DNA of the CDR3 is TGTGCCAGCAGTTACTCGCCGGGACTAGGGAACAATGAGCAGTTCTTC. Its translation: CASSYSPGLGNNEQFF.

The V and J genes are TRBV5-5 and TRBJ1-1, with no clear D. Trimming took 1 base from V and 0 from J, leaving 7 bases between them. Germline V CDR1 and CDR2: SGHKS, YYEKEE (reference sequence). This CDR3 region has 14 residues. CDR3 nucleotides: TGTGCCAGCAGCTTGTGGCACATGAACACTGAAGCTTTCTTT. Amino acid sequence: CASSLWHMNTEAFF. Supplemented by reference TRBV5-5 and TRBJ1-1, the full variable domain reads DAGVTQSPTHLIKTRGQQVTLRCSPISGHKSVSWYQQVLGQGPQFIFQYYEKEERGRGNFPDRFSARQFPNYSSELNVNALLLGDSALYLCASSLWHMNTEAFFGQGTRLTVV.

The rearrangement links TRBV6-4 to TRBJ2-3, with a tentative D call TRBD1 (6 bases). V shed 4 bases and J shed 0 bases, with 26 bases lying between them. CDR1 and CDR2 (germline): MRHNA, SNTAGT. The CDR3 runs to 20 residues. CDR3 sequence: CASSAPGVFVRTTSTDTQYF. CDR3 sequence (DNA): TGTGCCAGCAGTGCCCCAGGGGTTTTTGTTCGTACGACAAGCACAGATACGCAGTATTTT.

V and J are TRBV5-1 and TRBJ2-7, with 7 bases aligning to TRBD2. Trimming removed 0 bases from V and 5 bases from J; junction bases left unmatched: 5. CDR1 SGHRS and CDR2 YFSETQ come from the germline V gene. The CDR3 length is 14 residues. Here the CDR3 reads CASSLAGGDDEQYF. DNA for the CDR3: TGCGCCAGCAGCTTGGCGGGAGGTGACGACGAGCAGTACTTC.

This chain uses TRBV7-2 with TRBJ2-6; TRBD2 agrees at 7 bases. Trimming at V came to 4 bases and at J to 0 bases, leaving 12 bases not matched to a gene. The CDR3 is made up of 19 amino acids. CDR1 is SGHTA, CDR2 FQGNSA, per germline. CDR3 amino acids: CASSSTLGGESSGANVLTF. For the CDR3, the DNA is TGTGCCAGCAGCTCCACCCTGGGGGGGGAGTCCTCTGGGGCCAACGTCCTGACTTTC.

The chain has TRBV5-4 and TRBJ2-2; D ambiguous. Germline V gene sequence: CDR1 SGHNT, CDR2 YYREEE (reference sequence). This CDR3 comprises 13 residues. The V end was cut by 5 bases, the J end by 4 bases, with 9 bases between. CDR3 amino acids: CASSFQATGELFF. As DNA, the CDR3 is TGTGCCAGCAGTTTTCAGGCCACCGGGGAGCTGTTTTTT.

V is TRBV14 and J is TRBJ2-3, with 7 nucleotides matching TRBD2. The CDR3 is made up of 16 amino acids. Germline CDR1 SGHDN, CDR2 FVKESK. V was clipped by 1 base and J by 4 bases; unmatched bases: 8. CDR3 nucleotides: TGTGCCAGCAGCCAAGGGGCGGGGGAAGCGGCAGATACGCAGTATTTT. As protein: CASSQGAGEAADTQYF.

This sequence joins TRBV9 and TRBJ1-5; D remains unclear. The CDR3 length is 14 residues. The germline V gene encodes CDR1 SGDLS and CDR2 YYNGEE. V lost 5 bases, J lost 1 base, and 10 bases lay in between. DNA for the CDR3: TGTGCCAGCAGTATCGGGGAAAGCAATCAGCCCCAGCATTTT. This encodes CASSIGESNQPQHF.

The chain employs TRBV5-4 and TRBJ2-7; 10 bases align to TRBD1. The CDR3 extends over 16 amino acids. V lost 2 bases, J lost 1 base, and 6 bases stayed unmatched. Looked up from germline, CDR1 is SGHNT and CDR2 is YYREEE (reference sequence). The CDR3 DNA follows: TGTGCCAGCAGCTTCTCGACAGGGGGCTCATCCTACGAGCAGTACTTC. Translation gives CASSFSTGGSSYEQYF.

This chain connects TRBV19 to TRBJ2-2; 10 nucleotides agree with TRBD2. Germline values: CDR1 LNHDA, CDR2 SQIVND (reference sequence). Trimming cost V 10 bases and J 3 bases; bases outside gene matches: 17. This CDR3 has 18 amino acids. The CDR3 region has the DNA TGTGCCACCAGGACACTGCTAGCGGGGGTCTCCCACACCGGGGAGCTGTTTTTT. As protein: CATRTLLAGVSHTGELFF. The full variable domain, its missing parts supplied by reference TRBV19 and TRBJ2-2, is DGGITQSPKYLFRKEGQNVTLSCEQNLNHDAMYWYRQDPGQGLRLIYYSQIVNDFQKGDIAEGYSVSREKKESFPLTVTSAQKNPTAFYLCATRTLLAGVSHTGELFFGEGSRLTVL.

This chain joins TRBV27 and TRBJ1-2; 9 bases are shared with TRBD1. V trimming: 4 bases; J trimming: 7 bases; junction bases outside the gene matches: 13. The CDR3 covers 16 residues. Germline CDR1 is MNHEY and CDR2 is SMNVEV (reference sequence). CDR3 amino acids: CASSSSRDRVTSGYTF. CDR3 bases: TGTGCCAGCAGTTCCTCCCGGGACAGGGTAACAAGTGGCTACACCTTC.

The rearrangement uses TRBV9 and TRBJ1-2, with 11 bases identical to TRBD1. Germline assignment: CDR1 SGDLS and CDR2 YYNGEE. The V and J ends lost 0 bases and 4 bases, in that order; junction bases with no gene match: 5. The CDR3 extends over 16 amino acids. The CDR3: CASSVDGDRGSYGYTF. In nucleotides, the CDR3 is TGTGCCAGCAGCGTAGACGGGGACAGGGGGTCCTATGGCTACACCTTC.

Written as DNA, the CDR3 is TGTGCCAGCAGCCCGACCTGGGGGGAGGATCGGTACAATGAGCAGTTCTTC. Translated: CASSPTWGEDRYNEQFF. The V gene is TRBV14, the J gene TRBJ2-1; a weak D match, TRBD2 (6 bases). From germline, CDR1 is SGHDN and CDR2 FVKESK. V was clipped by 4 bases and J by 4 bases, with 20 bases between them. CDR3 length: 17 residues.

This clone was seen a single time. The chain employs TRBV7-2 and TRBJ1-3; 7 bases fit TRBD1. In germline, CDR1 is SGHTA, CDR2 FQGNSA. V lost 4 bases and J lost 2; bases outside the gene matches: 5. This CDR3 is 15 amino acids long. The CDR3 coding sequence is TGTGCCAGCAGCTACACAGGGGTGCCTGGAAACACCATATATTTT. Translating it yields CASSYTGVPGNTIYF.

The V and J genes are TRBV19 and TRBJ2-7; 7 bases line up with TRBD2. Germline V gene sequence: CDR1 LNHDA, CDR2 SQIVND (reference sequence). The CDR3 runs to 16 residues. V lost 3 bases and J lost 0; bases outside the gene matches: 8. The CDR3: CASSIRGAGVSYEQYF. Written as DNA, the CDR3 is TGTGCCAGTAGTATCCGCGGGGCGGGAGTCTCCTACGAGCAGTACTTC.

This chain connects TRBV5-1 to TRBJ1-3; D uncertain. The germline V gene has CDR1 SGHRS and CDR2 YFSETQ. The V end was cut by 4 bases, the J end by 3 bases, with 14 bases between. This CDR3 has 15 amino acids. The CDR3 reads CASSPLGGFGNTIYF. The CDR3 bases are TGCGCCAGCAGCCCCCTCGGAGGGTTTGGAAACACCATATATTTT. Full variable domain (outside the CDR3, taken from reference TRBV5-1 and TRBJ1-3): KAGVTQTPRYLIKTRGQQVTLSCSPISGHRSVSWYQQTPGQGLQFLFEYFSETQRNKGNFPGRFSGRQFSNSRSEMNVSTLELGDSALYLCASSPLGGFGNTIYFGEGSWLTVV.

V usage is TRBV19 and J usage is TRBJ1-2, with D unclear. V shed 2 bases and J shed 2 bases, with 21 bases lying between them. This CDR3 has 18 amino acids. Per the germline V gene, CDR1 is LNHDA and CDR2 is SQIVND (reference sequence). Written as DNA, the CDR3 is TGTGCCAGTAGTATAAGATTGACCCGAGGAAAAAGCAACTATGGCTACACCTTC. It specifies CASSIRLTRGKSNYGYTF.

This clone was picked up a small number of times. V is TRBV2 and J is TRBJ1-1; no clear D. Germline V CDR1 and CDR2: SNHLY, FYNNEI. The CDR3 loop spans 14 amino acids. V lost 7 bases to trimming and J lost 2 bases, with 14 bases between them. The CDR3 protein is CASTLVGRNTEAFF. The DNA of the CDR3 is TGTGCCAGCACCTTGGTCGGCAGAAACACTGAAGCTTTCTTT.

The CDR3 loop reads CASSFAAGGPYEQYF. The CDR3 DNA follows: TGTGCCAGCAGTTTCGCCGCCGGTGGTCCGTACGAGCAGTACTTC. The V call is TRBV27, the J call TRBJ2-7; D unresolved. The CDR3 contains 15 residues. Germline CDR1 reads MNHEY; CDR2 reads SMNVEV (reference sequence). V was cut by 3 bases and J by 4 bases, with 16 bases left in between.

The chain recombines TRBV6-6 with TRBJ1-1; 8 nucleotides match TRBD1. Per the germline V gene, CDR1 is MNHNY and CDR2 is SVGAGI (reference sequence). This CDR3 spans 15 amino acids. V shed 7 bases and J 3 bases; nucleotides not matched to a gene: 10. CDR3 protein: CASKLDRGEYTEAFF. CDR3 DNA sequence: TGTGCCAGCAAGCTCGACAGGGGCGAGTACACTGAAGCTTTCTTT.

On this clone itself: This specimen includes other DNA sequences encoding the same CDR3. This chain uses TRBV18 with TRBJ1-2, with D perhaps matching TRBD1 (6 bases). This CDR3 spans 14 amino acids. V was clipped by 3 bases and J by 2 bases, with 10 bases between them. Per germline, CDR1 KGHSH and CDR2 LQKENI. Here the CDR3 reads CASSPDRSNYGYTF. The CDR3 region has the DNA TGTGCCAGCTCACCTGACAGGAGCAACTATGGCTACACCTTC.

This chain connects TRBV4-2 to TRBJ1-4, with D possibly TRBD1 on 6 matching bases. The V and J ends lost 0 bases and 0 bases respectively, with 11 bases between them. The CDR3 consists of 17 residues. CDR1 is LGHNA and CDR2 is YNFKEQ in the germline V gene. The CDR3 sequence is CASSQERGVATNEKLFF. The CDR3, as DNA: TGTGCCAGCAGCCAAGAAAGGGGGGTAGCAACTAATGAAAAACTGTTTTTT.

The chain recombines TRBV14 with TRBJ2-3; no reliable D call. CDR3 length: 14 amino acids. Trimming removed 1 base from V and 2 bases from J, with 7 bases in between. Germline CDR1 is SGHDN and CDR2 is FVKESK. The CDR3, as DNA: TGTGCCAGCAGCCAAGGGCTCTTCACAGATACGCAGTATTTT. This encodes CASSQGLFTDTQYF.

As to this clone: At the DNA level, this CDR3 is encoded by other sequences in the same sample as well. The chain couples TRBV28 to TRBJ2-3; D is undetermined. Germline values: CDR1 MDHEN, CDR2 SYDVKM. The CDR3 runs 13 residues. V was shortened by 3 bases and J by 0 bases, with 4 bases between the two germline ends. The DNA for the CDR3 is TGTGCCAGCAGTTTTGGCAGCACAGATACGCAGTATTTT. Residues: CASSFGSTDTQYF.